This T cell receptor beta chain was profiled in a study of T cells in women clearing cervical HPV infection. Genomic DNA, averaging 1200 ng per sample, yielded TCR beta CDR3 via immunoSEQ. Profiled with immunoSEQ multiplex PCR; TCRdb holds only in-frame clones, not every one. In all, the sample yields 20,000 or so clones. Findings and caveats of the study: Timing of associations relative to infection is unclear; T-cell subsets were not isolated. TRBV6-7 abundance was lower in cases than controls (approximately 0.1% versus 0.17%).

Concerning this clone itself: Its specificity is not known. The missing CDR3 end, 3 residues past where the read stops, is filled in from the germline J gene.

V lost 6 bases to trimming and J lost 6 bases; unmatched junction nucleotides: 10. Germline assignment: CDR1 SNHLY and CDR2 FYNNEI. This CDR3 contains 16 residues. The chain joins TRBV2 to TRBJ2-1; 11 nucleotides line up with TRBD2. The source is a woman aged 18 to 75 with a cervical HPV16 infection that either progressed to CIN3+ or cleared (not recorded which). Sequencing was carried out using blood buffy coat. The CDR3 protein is CASSARSGRDLNEQFF. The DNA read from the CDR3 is TGTGCCAGCAGCGCTCGTAGCGGGAGGGATCTCAATGAG.